This T cell receptor beta chain was obtained from a study of Graves' ophthalmopathy and Graves' hyperthyroidism. Overall study results and limits: The model reached approximately 67% sensitivity and under 75% specificity for predicting ophthalmopathy progression.

V was clipped by 1 base and J by 2 bases; unmatched bases: 7. The CDR3 is 16 amino acids. Germline CDR1 reads MNHNS; CDR2 reads SASEGT. RNA transcripts were the template, and TCR beta CDR3 regions were amplified from them. HTBI primers were employed in first-round RT-PCR, then a second-round multiplex PCR followed. Each CDR3 protein is one row after TCRdb ran MiXCR on the multiplex PCR reads. Of about 480,000 distinct CDR3 sequences listed, approximately 14% are singletons. This clonotype has a count of ten or more. Its target is not known. The study enrolled ophthalmopathy donors with moderate-to-severe activity, CAS ≥3, NOSPECS ≥4 and duration under 3 months. Uncontrolled infections, other autoimmune diseases, pregnancy or lactation barred patients from enrollment. As the starting material, more than 8 ml of fresh peripheral blood yielded the PBMCs.

The rearrangement links TRBV6-1 to TRBJ2-7, with 8 nucleotides matching TRBD1. This receptor was identified in a woman aged 25-40 years with Graves' ophthalmopathy. The sequencing input was blood. CDR3 loop: CASSEGTMGQAYEQYF. The CDR3 DNA is TGTGCCAGCAGTGAAGGGACGATGGGACAGGCCTACGAGCAGTACTTC.